The 15 T cell receptor beta chains presented below share a single source sample, sequenced in a study of CD8+CD57+ T cells in acquired aplastic anemia. The use of genomic DNA as template underpinned the TCR beta VDJ and CDR3 profiling. TCRdb redid the calling of the reads with MiXCR, one entry per CDR3 protein. This table holds just over 400,000 distinct CDR3 sequences, about 70% found once. Sequenced material: sorted CD4+, CD8+, or CD8+CD57+ T cells (not recorded which) from PBMCs. These receptors were taken from a human donor in good health, serving as a control.

This clonotype was recorded a few times. The CDR3 region is CASSPGQLATNEKLFF. CDR3 sequence (DNA): TGTGCCAGCTCCCCGGGACAGCTTGCAACTAATGAAAAACTGTTTTTT. The chain combines TRBV18 with TRBJ1-4; 7 bases line up with TRBD1. CDR1 and CDR2 (germline): KGHSH, LQKENI. The CDR3 length is 16 residues. Trimming at V came to 6 bases and at J to 0 bases, leaving 7 bases not matched to a gene.

The V call is TRBV7-8, the J call TRBJ1-3; D unresolved. The CDR3 extends over 13 amino acids. The germline V and J ends were trimmed by 7 bases and 10 bases, with 17 bases remaining between them. The germline V gene has CDR1 SGHVS and CDR2 FQNEAQ. The CDR3 loop reads CASKRGTGETIYF. DNA of the CDR3: TGTGCCAGCAAGCGAGGAACTGGAGAAACCATATATTTT.

The rearrangement links TRBV7-2 to TRBJ2-5; 14 positions match TRBD2. V was clipped by 5 bases and J by 5 bases; unmatched bases: 4. Looked up from germline, CDR1 is SGHTA and CDR2 is FQGNSA. The length of the CDR3 is 15 residues. The CDR3: CASSQTSGGAETQYF. CDR3 nucleotides: TGTGCCAGCAGCCAGACTAGCGGGGGGGCCGAGACCCAGTACTTC.

This clonotype came up a few times. V gene TRBV20-1 combines with J gene TRBJ1-1; D uncertain. In germline, CDR1 is DFQATT, CDR2 SNEGSKA (reference sequence). V lost 3 bases and J 0 bases, leaving 8 bases between the germline ends. The CDR3 is 13 residues long. The CDR3: CSARRDLNTEAFF. DNA of the CDR3: TGCAGTGCTAGGAGGGATTTGAACACTGAAGCTTTCTTT.

The DNA for the CDR3 is TGTGCCAGCAGCCAGAGAAGTTATGGCTACACCTCCGAGTACTTC. This gives the protein CASSQRSYGYTSEYF. This chain links TRBV14 with TRBJ2-5, with D unresolved. The CDR3 is 15 residues long. The V and J ends lost 3 bases and 12 bases respectively, with 23 bases between them. The V gene's germline CDR1 is SGHDN and CDR2 FVKESK.

Remarks on this clonotype: The CDR3 does not close with the conserved phenylalanine or tryptophan, likely indicating a read error. It is unclear where the CDR3 begins or ends on the DNA, so no DNA is shown, and the CDR3 is as TCRdb lists it. The rearrangement links TRBV20-1 to TRBJ1-2. Per germline, CDR1 DFQATT and CDR2 SNEGSKA (reference sequence). The CDR3 has 10 residues if both end residues are counted. The chain's CDR3 is CSAISGNGYV.

Regarding this clonotype: Relative to the germline gene, one junction end is altered; a read error may explain this. The V call is TRBV15, the J call TRBJ2-7; possible D gene TRBD2, 6 bases. Germline values: CDR1 LNHNV, CDR2 YYDKDF (reference sequence). The CDR3 is 15 residues long. Written as DNA, the CDR3 is TGTGCCAGCAGCAGGGTTTTAGGTGCGGGGTACGAGCAGTACTTC. Translation gives CASSRVLGAGYEQYF. The whole variable domain, filled in from reference TRBV15 and TRBJ2-7, reads DAMVIQNPRYQVTQFGKPVTLSCSQTLNHNVMYWYQQKSSQAPKLLFHYYDKDFNNEADTPDNFQSRRPNTSFCFLDIRSPGLGDTAMYLCASSRVLGAGYEQYFGPGTRLTVT.

The J gene is TRBJ2-7, the V gene TRBV7-3; D tentatively reads TRBD1 or TRBD2 (5 bases each). V lost 6 bases, J lost 4 bases, and 13 bases lay in between. This CDR3 comprises 13 residues. Germline CDR1 and CDR2: SGHTA and FQGTGA. The CDR3 sequence is CASSSGAGYEQYF. In DNA form, the CDR3 reads TGTGCCAGCAGTTCCGGGGCAGGGTACGAGCAGTACTTC.

The chain has TRBV20-1 and TRBJ2-2, with 14 bases matching TRBD2. Germline CDR1 reads DFQATT; CDR2 reads SNEGSKA (reference sequence). The CDR3 runs to 18 residues. Trimming took 4 bases from V and 3 from J; bases not matched to a gene: 10. The CDR3 DNA is TGCAGTGCTAAGGGACTAGCGGGGGCCGGGACCTACACCGGGGAGCTGTTTTTT. Encoded protein: CSAKGLAGAGTYTGELFF.

The gene calls are TRBV4-1 and TRBJ2-7; D might be TRBD1 (6 bases). Germline CDR1 reads MGHRA; CDR2 reads YSYEKL. Trimming stripped 1 base from V and 4 bases from J, with 14 bases between. This CDR3 has 15 amino acids. The CDR3 protein is CASSQVGDNLYEQYF. The CDR3 region has the DNA TGCGCCAGCAGCCAAGTCGGGGACAACCTTTACGAGCAGTACTTC.

Concerning this clonotype itself: This CDR3 fails to terminate in the conserved phenylalanine or tryptophan, so it likely reflects a read error. The DNA is left out, because the CDR3 cannot be placed on it with certainty; the CDR3 is given as TCRdb lists it. The V call is TRBV7-2, the J call TRBJ2-3; TRBD1 is the table's D call, not checked against the DNA. Germline CDR1 SGHTA, CDR2 FQGNSA. The CDR3 is made up of 13 amino acids, end residues included. The CDR3 protein is CASSIIVGHGEKL.

The V and J genes are TRBV6-5 and TRBJ2-1, with a weak D call TRBD2 (5 bases). V was pared by 11 bases and J by 6 bases, with 23 bases between. Germline V gene lookup returns CDR1 MNHEY and CDR2 SVGAGI. The CDR3 contains 15 residues. CDR3 bases: TGTGCCGGCGGACCACTTTACGGGGTTGGCAATGAGCAGTTCTTC. It codes for CAGGPLYGVGNEQFF.

This clonotype was observed at least ten times. The V gene is TRBV2, the J gene TRBJ2-3, with D tentatively TRBD2 (6 bases). CDR3 length: 14 amino acids. Trimming cost V 4 bases and J 5 bases, with 13 bases left between them. Germline lookup yields CDR1 SNHLY and CDR2 FYNNEI. CDR3 amino acids: CASSGDWQVDTQYF. The CDR3 coding sequence is TGTGCCAGCAGTGGGGACTGGCAAGTAGATACGCAGTATTTT.

Regarding this clonotype: No DNA is shown, since the ends of the CDR3 on it are uncertain; the CDR3 is the one TCRdb lists. The rearrangement joins TRBV2 to TRBJ1-2; whether TRBD1, the table's D call, matches the DNA was not checked. CDR1 SNHLY and CDR2 FYNNEI come from the germline V gene. The CDR3 has 15 amino acids, counting both end residues. CDR3 sequence reads: CASSVAPGSYNGYIF.

The table lists this clonotype with many counts. V and J are TRBV6-6 and TRBJ1-2; a weak D match, TRBD1 (6 bases). This CDR3 is built from 14 residues. Trimming took 5 bases from V and 7 from J, leaving 17 bases between them. Germline V lookup: CDR1 MNHNY, CDR2 SVGAGI (reference sequence). The CDR3 nucleotides read TGTGCCAGCAGTCGCCAGGGGTTTCTTAGTGGCTACACCTTC. It yields the protein CASSRQGFLSGYTF.